A selection of T cell receptor beta chains follows, all from one sample in a study of response to subunit inactivated influenza vaccine. TCRdb reanalysed the RT-PCR reads using MiXCR and keeps one entry per CDR3 protein. Of more than 150,000 distinct CDR3 sequences listed, roughly 10% are singletons. The sequences come from CD8+ T cells sorted from PBMCs, collected around 25 months after vaccination. The origin of the receptors is a man aged 45 to 75 who received an inactivated influenza vaccine. CDR3s include the opening cysteine and the closing phenylalanine or tryptophan. A D gene is named only where the DNA matches it firmly. Clone size appears in some rows only: once, few, many, or a class for an expanded clone.

clone_size: NA; j_call: TRBJ2-5; d_call: TRBD1; v_call: TRBV4-3; cdr3_nt: TGCGCCAGCAGCCATGAGCCCTCTGGACAGGCGGAGACCCAGTACTTC; cdr3_aa: CASSHEPSGQAETQYF
clone_size: NA; j_call: TRBJ2-7; d_call: NA; v_call: TRBV4-3; cdr3_nt: TGCGCCAGCAGCGCGGGACTCCCCCTCGGCGAGCAGTACTTC; cdr3_aa: CASSAGLPLGEQYF
clone_size: NA; j_call: TRBJ2-2; d_call: NA; v_call: TRBV4-3; cdr3_nt: TGCGCCAGCAGCCAAGAGGTTCGACTGTCCGGGGAGCTGTTTTTT; cdr3_aa: CASSQEVRLSGELFF
clone_size: many; j_call: TRBJ2-5; d_call: NA; v_call: TRBV7-9; cdr3_nt: TGTGCCAGCAGCTTTATCTCTTTGGAGACCCAGTACTTC; cdr3_aa: CASSFISLETQYF
clone_size: few; j_call: TRBJ1-5; d_call: NA; v_call: TRBV12-3/TRBV12-4; cdr3_nt: TGTGCCAGCAGTTTGGGGGGACCCCGTCAGCCCCAGCATTTT; cdr3_aa: CASSLGGPRQPQHF
clone_size: many; j_call: TRBJ2-1; d_call: NA; v_call: TRBV7-8; cdr3_nt: TGTGCCAGCCGGGAGACTACCTACAATGAGCAGTTCTTC; cdr3_aa: CASRETTYNEQFF
clone_size: NA; j_call: TRBJ2-7; d_call: NA; v_call: TRBV12-3/TRBV12-4; cdr3_nt: TGTGCCAGCAGTTTAGCCGGGATGGACCCCTACGAGCAGTACTTC; cdr3_aa: CASSLAGMDPYEQYF
clone_size: NA; j_call: TRBJ1-4; d_call: NA; v_call: TRBV12-3/TRBV12-4; cdr3_nt: TGTGCCAGCAGTTGGGAGGGAACTAGAGAAGGTTTGTTTTTT; cdr3_aa: CASSWEGTREGLFF
clone_size: NA; j_call: TRBJ2-2; d_call: TRBD2; v_call: TRBV4-3; cdr3_nt: TGCGCCAGCAGCCAAGATCGGGCAGGACTAGCGGGAATCGGGGAGCTGTTTTTT; cdr3_aa: CASSQDRAGLAGIGELFF
clone_size: many; j_call: TRBJ2-7; d_call: NA; v_call: TRBV21-1; cdr3_nt: TGTGCCAGCAGCAAAGAGGGGGGTAACTCCTACGAGCAGTACTTC; cdr3_aa: CASSKEGGNSYEQYF
clone_size: many; j_call: TRBJ2-7; d_call: NA; v_call: TRBV12-3/TRBV12-4; cdr3_nt: TGTGCCAGCAGCTCGGCCTACGAGCAGTACTTC; cdr3_aa: CASSSAYEQYF
clone_size: many; j_call: TRBJ2-7; d_call: NA; v_call: TRBV7-2; cdr3_nt: TGTGCCAGCAGCTCCCGCTATTCAGGGTACGAGCAGTACTTC; cdr3_aa: CASSSRYSGYEQYF
clone_size: many; j_call: TRBJ1-5; d_call: NA; v_call: TRBV28; cdr3_nt: TGTGCCAGCAGTCCCCCCAGCAATCAGCCCCAGCATTTT; cdr3_aa: CASSPPSNQPQHF
clone_size: NA; j_call: TRBJ2-7; d_call: NA; v_call: TRBV9; cdr3_nt: TGTGCCAGCAGCGTAGAGGGTGGAGTTGCGGGCGAGCAGTACTTC; cdr3_aa: CASSVEGGVAGEQYF
clone_size: NA; j_call: TRBJ2-7; d_call: TRBD2; v_call: TRBV29-1; cdr3_nt: TGCAGCGTTGAAGGACCCGGAACTAGCGTCTTGTCCTACGAGCAGTACTTC; cdr3_aa: CSVEGPGTSVLSYEQYF
clone_size: NA; j_call: TRBJ2-3; d_call: NA; v_call: TRBV15; cdr3_nt: TGTGCCACCAGCAGGGGAAGCGGGTCGAGCACAGATACGCAGTATTTT; cdr3_aa: CATSRGSGSSTDTQYF
clone_size: many; j_call: TRBJ2-5; d_call: TRBD2; v_call: TRBV13; cdr3_nt: TGTGCCAGCAGCTTAGAGGCGGGGGACCCTAAGGCGCACTTC; cdr3_aa: CASSLEAGDPKAHF
clone_size: few; j_call: TRBJ1-1; d_call: NA; v_call: TRBV20-1; cdr3_nt: TGCAGTGCTAGAGGGTGGGGGTTCACTGAAGCTTTCTTT; cdr3_aa: CSARGWGFTEAFF
clone_size: few; j_call: TRBJ2-1; d_call: TRBD2; v_call: TRBV28; cdr3_nt: TGTGCCAGCAGTTTCTTAGGACTAGCGGGAGTTACCTACAATGAGCAGTTCTTC; cdr3_aa: CASSFLGLAGVTYNEQFF
clone_size: few; j_call: TRBJ1-2; d_call: NA; v_call: TRBV15; cdr3_nt: TGTGCCACCAGCAGAGAAACCGCTGTAGATGGCTACACCTTC; cdr3_aa: CATSRETAVDGYTF
clone_size: NA; j_call: TRBJ2-7; d_call: TRBD1; v_call: TRBV10-3; cdr3_nt: TGTGCCATCAGAACAACGGGACAGGGCCACGAGCAGTACTTC; cdr3_aa: CAIRTTGQGHEQYF
clone_size: few; j_call: TRBJ2-1; d_call: NA; v_call: TRBV9; cdr3_nt: TGTGCCAGCAGCGCCGGTAGCTCCTACAATGAGCAGTTCTTC; cdr3_aa: CASSAGSSYNEQFF
clone_size: NA; j_call: TRBJ1-3; d_call: TRBD1; v_call: TRBV4-3; cdr3_nt: TGCGCCAGCAGCCTCGCCCCCCCCACGACAGGGGCTGGAAACACCATATATTTT; cdr3_aa: CASSLAPPTTGAGNTIYF
clone_size: NA; j_call: TRBJ1-2; d_call: NA; v_call: TRBV12-3/TRBV12-4; cdr3_nt: TGTGCCAGCAGATACAGGGTCGGTGGCTACACCTTC; cdr3_aa: CASRYRVGGYTF
clone_size: few; j_call: TRBJ1-4; d_call: NA; v_call: TRBV28; cdr3_nt: TGTGCCAGCAGTCAGGACATCTTTAATGAAAAACTGTTTTTT; cdr3_aa: CASSQDIFNEKLFF
clone_size: few; j_call: TRBJ2-1; d_call: TRBD2; v_call: TRBV7-9; cdr3_nt: TGTGCCAGCAGCCCCGGGGGGTCTGAGCAGTTCTTC; cdr3_aa: CASSPGGSEQFF